This paragraph reports one T cell receptor beta chain. The data were taken from a study of blood T cell repertoires in COVID-19. Study-level information: Nucleic acid was either cDNA or gDNA, and it came from T cells, B-cell-depleted T cells, or PBMCs.

Germline V gene lookup returns CDR1 SEHNR and CDR2 FQNEAQ (reference sequence). Trimming pared 0 bases from V and 5 bases from J, leaving 10 bases between. The length of the CDR3 is 14 residues. This table comes from immunoSEQ multiplex PCR, and its TCRdb copy is limited to in-frame clones, with some not included. The data show some 230,000 clones, 85% to 90% seen once. Sequencing used peripheral blood. This chain joins TRBV7-9 and TRBJ1-1, with TRBD1 as a possible D gene (5 bases). The TCR originated in a woman in her 50s with COVID-19, enrolled during active disease. As DNA, the CDR3 is TGTGCCAGCAGCTTAGCACGGGGGTGGACTGAAGCTTTCTTT. As protein: CASSLARGWTEAFF.